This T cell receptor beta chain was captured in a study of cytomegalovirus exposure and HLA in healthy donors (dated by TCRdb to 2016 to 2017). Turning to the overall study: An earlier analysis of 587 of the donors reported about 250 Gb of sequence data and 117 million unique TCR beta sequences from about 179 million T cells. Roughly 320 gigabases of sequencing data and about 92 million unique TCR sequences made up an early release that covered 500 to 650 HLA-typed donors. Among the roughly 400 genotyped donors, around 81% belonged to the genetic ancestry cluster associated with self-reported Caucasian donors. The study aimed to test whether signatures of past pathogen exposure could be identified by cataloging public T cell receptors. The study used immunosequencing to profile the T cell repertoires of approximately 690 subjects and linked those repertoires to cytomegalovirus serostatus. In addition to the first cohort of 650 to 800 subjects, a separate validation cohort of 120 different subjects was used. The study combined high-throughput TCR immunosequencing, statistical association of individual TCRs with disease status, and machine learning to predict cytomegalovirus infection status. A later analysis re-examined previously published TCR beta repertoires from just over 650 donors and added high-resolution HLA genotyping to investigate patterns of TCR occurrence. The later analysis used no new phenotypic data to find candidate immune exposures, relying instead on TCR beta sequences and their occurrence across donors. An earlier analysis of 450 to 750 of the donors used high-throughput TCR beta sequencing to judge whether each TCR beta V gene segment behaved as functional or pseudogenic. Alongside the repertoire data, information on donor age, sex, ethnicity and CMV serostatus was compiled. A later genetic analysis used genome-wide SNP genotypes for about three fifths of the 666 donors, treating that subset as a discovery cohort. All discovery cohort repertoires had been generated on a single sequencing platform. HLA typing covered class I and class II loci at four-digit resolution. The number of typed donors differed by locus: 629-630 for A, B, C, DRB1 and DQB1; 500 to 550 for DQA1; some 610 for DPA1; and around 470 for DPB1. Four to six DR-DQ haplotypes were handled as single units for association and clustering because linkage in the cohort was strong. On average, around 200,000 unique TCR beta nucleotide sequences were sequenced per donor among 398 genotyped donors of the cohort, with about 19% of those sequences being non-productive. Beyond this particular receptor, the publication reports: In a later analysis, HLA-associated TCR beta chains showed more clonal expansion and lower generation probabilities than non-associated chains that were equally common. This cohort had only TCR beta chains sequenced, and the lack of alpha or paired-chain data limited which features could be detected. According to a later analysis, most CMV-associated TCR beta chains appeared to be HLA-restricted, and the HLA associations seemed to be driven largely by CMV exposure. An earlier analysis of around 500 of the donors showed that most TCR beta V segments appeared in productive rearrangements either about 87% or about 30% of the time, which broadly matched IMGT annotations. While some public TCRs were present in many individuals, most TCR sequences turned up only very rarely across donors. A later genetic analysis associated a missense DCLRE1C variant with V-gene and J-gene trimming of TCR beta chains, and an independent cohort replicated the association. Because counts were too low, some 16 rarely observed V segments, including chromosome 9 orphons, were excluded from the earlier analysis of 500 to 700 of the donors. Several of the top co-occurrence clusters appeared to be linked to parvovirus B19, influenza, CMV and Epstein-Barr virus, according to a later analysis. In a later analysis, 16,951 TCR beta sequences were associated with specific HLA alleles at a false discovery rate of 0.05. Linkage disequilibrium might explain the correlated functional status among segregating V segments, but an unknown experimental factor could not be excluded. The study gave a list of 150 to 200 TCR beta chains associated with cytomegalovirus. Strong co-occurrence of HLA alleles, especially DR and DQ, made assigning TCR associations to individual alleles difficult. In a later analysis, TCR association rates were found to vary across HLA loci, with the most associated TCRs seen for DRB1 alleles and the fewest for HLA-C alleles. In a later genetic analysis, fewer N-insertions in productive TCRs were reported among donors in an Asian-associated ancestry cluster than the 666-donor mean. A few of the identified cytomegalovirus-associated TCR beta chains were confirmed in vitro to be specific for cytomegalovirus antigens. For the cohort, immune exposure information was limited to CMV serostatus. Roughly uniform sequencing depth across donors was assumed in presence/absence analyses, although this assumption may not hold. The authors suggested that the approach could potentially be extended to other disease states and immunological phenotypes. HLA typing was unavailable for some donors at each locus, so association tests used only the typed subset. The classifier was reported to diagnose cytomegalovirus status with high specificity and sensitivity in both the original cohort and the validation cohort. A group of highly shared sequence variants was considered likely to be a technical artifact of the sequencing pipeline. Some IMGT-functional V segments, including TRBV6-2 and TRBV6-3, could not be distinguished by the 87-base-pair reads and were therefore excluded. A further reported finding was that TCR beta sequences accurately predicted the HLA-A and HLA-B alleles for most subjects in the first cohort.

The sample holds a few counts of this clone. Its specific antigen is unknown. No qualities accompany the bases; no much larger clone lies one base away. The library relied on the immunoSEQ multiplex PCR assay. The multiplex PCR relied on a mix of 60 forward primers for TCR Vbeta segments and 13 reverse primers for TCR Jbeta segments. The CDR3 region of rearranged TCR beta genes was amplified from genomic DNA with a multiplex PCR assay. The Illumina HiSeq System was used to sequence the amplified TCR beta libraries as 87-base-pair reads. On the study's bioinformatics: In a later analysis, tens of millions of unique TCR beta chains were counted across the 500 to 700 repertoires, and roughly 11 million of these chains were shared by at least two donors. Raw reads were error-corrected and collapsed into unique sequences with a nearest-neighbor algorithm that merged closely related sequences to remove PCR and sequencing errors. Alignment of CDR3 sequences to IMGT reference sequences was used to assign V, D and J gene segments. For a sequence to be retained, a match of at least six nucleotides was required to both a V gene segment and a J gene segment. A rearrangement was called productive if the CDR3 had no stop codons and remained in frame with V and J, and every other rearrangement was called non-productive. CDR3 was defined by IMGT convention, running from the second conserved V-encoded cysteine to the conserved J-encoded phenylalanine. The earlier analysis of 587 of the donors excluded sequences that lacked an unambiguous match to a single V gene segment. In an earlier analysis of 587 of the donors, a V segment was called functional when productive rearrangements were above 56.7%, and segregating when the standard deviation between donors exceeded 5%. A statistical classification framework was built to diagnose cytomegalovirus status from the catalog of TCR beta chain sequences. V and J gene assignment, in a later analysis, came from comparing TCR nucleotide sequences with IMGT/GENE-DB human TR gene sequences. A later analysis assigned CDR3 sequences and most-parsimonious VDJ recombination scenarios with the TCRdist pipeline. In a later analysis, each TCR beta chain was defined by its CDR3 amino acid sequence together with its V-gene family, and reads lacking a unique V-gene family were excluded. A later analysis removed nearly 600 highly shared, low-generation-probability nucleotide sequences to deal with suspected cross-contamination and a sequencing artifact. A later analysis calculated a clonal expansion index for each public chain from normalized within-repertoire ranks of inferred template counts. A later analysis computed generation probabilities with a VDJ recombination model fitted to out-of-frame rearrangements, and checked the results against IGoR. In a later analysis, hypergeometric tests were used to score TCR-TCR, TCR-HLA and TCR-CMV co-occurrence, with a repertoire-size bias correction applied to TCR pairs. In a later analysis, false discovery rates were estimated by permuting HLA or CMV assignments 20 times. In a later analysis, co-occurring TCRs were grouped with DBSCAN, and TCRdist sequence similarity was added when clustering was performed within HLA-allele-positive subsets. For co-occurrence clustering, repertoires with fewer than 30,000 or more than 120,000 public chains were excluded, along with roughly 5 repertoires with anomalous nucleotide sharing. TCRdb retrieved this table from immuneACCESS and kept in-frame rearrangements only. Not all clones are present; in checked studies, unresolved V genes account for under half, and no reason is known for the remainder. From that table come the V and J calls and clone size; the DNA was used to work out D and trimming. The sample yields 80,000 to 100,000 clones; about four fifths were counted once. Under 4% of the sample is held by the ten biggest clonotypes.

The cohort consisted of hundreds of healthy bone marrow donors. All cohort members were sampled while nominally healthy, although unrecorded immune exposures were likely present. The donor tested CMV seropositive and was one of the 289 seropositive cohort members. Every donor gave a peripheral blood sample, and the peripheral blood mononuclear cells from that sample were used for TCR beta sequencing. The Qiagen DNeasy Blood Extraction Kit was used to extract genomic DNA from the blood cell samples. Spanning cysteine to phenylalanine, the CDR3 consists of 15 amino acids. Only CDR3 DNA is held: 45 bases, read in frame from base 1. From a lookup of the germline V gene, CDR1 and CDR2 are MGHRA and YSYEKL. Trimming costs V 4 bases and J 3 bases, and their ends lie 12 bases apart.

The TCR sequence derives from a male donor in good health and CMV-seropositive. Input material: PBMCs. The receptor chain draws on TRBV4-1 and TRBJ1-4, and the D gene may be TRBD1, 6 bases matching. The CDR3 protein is CASSRSTGANEKLFF. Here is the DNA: TGCGCCAGCAGCCGTTCGACAGGTGCTAATGAAAAACTGTTTTTT.